There are a few counts of the clone carrying this T cell receptor beta chain. The antigen is unknown. This specimen belongs to a study of early T cells in non-severe SARS-CoV-2 infection. Looking at the study overall: The authors sequenced bulk RNA from unsorted whole blood, leaving chains unpaired. Broader study findings: Matching against VDJdb likely underestimated virus-specific expansions, favoring anti-spike CD8.

There are 16 residues in the CDR3. Germline lookup yields CDR1 SEHNR and CDR2 FQNEAQ (reference sequence). With 0 bases removed from V and 0 bases from J, the gap between germline ends came to 8 bases. TCRdb re-called the 5' RACE reads through MiXCR, storing one row per CDR3 protein. The sample contains some 82,000 distinct CDR3 sequences, around 12% of which appear only once. V is TRBV7-9 and J is TRBJ1-4, with D possibly TRBD1 on 5 matching bases. Material: whole blood, obtained at baseline. This clonotype was obtained from an adult who was a healthcare worker with PCR-confirmed SARS-CoV-2 infection or an uninfected control (not recorded which). CDR3 nucleotides: TGTGCCAGCAGCTTAGCGCTCAGGGCAACTAATGAAAAACTGTTTTTT. Protein sequence: CASSLALRATNEKLFF.